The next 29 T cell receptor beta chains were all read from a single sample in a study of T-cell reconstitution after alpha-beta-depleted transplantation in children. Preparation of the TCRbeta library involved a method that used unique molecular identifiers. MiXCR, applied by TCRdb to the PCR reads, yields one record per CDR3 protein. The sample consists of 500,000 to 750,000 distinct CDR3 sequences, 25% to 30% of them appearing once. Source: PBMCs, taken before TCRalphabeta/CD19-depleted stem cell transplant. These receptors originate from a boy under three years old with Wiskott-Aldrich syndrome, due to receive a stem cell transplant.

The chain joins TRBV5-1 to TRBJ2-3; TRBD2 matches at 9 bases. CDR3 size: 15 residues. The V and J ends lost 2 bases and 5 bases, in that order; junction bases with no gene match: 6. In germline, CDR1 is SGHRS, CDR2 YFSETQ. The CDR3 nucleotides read TGCGCCAGCAGCTTCGGACTAGCGTTTGGAGATACGCAGTATTTT. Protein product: CASSFGLAFGDTQYF.

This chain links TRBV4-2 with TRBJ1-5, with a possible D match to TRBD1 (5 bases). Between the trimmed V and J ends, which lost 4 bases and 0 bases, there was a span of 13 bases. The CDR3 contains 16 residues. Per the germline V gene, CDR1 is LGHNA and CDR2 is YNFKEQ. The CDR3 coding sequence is TGTGCCAGCAGCCCTTTTTCGGGACGTAGCAATCAGCCCCAGCATTTT. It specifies CASSPFSGRSNQPQHF.

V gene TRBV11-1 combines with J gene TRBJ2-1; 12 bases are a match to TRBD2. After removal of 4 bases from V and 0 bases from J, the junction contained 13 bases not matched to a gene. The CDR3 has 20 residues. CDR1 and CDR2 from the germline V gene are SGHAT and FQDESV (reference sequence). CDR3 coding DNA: TGTGCCAGCAGCTCCTTGCCGGGACTAGCGGGTACGAGCTCCTACAATGAGCAGTTCTTC. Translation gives CASSSLPGLAGTSSYNEQFF.

The CDR3 loop reads CASSYGGVEGYTF. CDR3 nucleotides: TGTGCCAGCAGTTACGGGGGTGTGGAGGGCTACACCTTC. V gene TRBV6-5 combines with J gene TRBJ1-2; a possible D gene is TRBD1 (5 bases). Trimming shortened V by 2 bases and J by 8 bases, and 12 bases separated the two germline ends. This CDR3 spans 13 amino acids. Germline V gene lookup returns CDR1 MNHEY and CDR2 SVGAGI.

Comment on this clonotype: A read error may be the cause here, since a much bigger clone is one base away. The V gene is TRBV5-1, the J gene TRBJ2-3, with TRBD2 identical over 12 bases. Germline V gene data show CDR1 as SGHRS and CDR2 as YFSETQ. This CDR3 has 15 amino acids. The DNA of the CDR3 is TGCGCCAGCAGCTTGGGACTAGCGGGAGCAGATTCGCAGTATTTT. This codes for CASSLGLAGADSQYF.

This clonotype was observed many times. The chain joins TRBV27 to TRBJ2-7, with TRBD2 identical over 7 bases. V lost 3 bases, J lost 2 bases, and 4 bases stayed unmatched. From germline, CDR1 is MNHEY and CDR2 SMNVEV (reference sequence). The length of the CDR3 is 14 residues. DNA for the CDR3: TGTGCCAGCAGTTTCGGGAGGAGCGCCTACGAGCAGTACTTC. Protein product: CASSFGRSAYEQYF.

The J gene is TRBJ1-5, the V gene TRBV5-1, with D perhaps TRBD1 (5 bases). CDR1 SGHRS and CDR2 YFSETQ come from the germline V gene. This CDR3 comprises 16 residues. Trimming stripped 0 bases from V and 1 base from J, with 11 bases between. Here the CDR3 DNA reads TGCGCCAGCAGCTTGGGGTCGGGGGGAAGCAATCAGCCCCAGCATTTT. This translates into CASSLGSGGSNQPQHF.

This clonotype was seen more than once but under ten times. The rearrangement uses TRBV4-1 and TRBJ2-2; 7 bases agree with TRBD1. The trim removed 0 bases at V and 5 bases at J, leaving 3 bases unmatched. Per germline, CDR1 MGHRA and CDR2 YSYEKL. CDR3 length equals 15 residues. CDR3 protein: CASSQDRGQTGELFF. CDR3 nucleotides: TGCGCCAGCAGCCAAGATAGGGGACAGACCGGGGAGCTGTTTTTT.

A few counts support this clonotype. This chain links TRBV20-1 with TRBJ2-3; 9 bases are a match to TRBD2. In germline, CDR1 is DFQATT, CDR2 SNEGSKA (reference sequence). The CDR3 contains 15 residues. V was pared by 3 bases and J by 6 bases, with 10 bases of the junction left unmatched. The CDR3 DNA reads TGCAGTGCTAGTAAGCCTAGCGGGATCGGGGATACGCAGTATTTT. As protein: CSASKPSGIGDTQYF.

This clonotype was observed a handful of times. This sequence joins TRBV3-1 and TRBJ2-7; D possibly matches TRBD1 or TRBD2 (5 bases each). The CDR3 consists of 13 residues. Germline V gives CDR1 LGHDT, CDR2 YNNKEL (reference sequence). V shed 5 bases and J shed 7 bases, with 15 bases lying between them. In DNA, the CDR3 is TGTGCCAGCAGCGGGATGGGGGTCGGGGAGCAGTACTTC. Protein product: CASSGMGVGEQYF.

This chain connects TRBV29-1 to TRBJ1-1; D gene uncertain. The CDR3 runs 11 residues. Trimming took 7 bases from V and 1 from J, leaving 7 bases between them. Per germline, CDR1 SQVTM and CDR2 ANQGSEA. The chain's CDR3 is CSGHWNTEAFF. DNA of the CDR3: TGCAGCGGTCATTGGAACACTGAAGCTTTCTTT.

The DNA of the CDR3 is TGCGCCAGCAGCGCCAGGGACACCTCCTCCTACAATGAGCAGTTCTTC. It specifies CASSARDTSSYNEQFF. The V call is TRBV5-1, the J call TRBJ2-1; D is possibly TRBD1 (6 bases). The CDR3 is 16 amino acids. Between the trimmed V and J ends, which lost 4 bases and 0 bases, there was a span of 14 bases. CDR1 is SGHRS and CDR2 is YFSETQ in the germline V gene.

The CDR3 protein is CACQRQLNTEAFF. DNA for the CDR3: TGTGCCTGCCAAAGACAGTTGAACACTGAAGCTTTCTTT. The chain combines TRBV30 with TRBJ1-1; D perhaps matches TRBD1 (5 bases). Trimming pared 6 bases from V and 0 bases from J, leaving 11 bases between. The CDR3 has 13 amino acids. CDR1 and CDR2 from the germline V gene are GTSNPN and SVGIG (reference sequence).

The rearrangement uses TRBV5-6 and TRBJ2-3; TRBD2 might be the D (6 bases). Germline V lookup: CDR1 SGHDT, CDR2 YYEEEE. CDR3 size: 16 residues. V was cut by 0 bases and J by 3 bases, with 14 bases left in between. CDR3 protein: CASSLGWRGRTDTQYF. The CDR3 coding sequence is TGTGCCAGCAGCTTGGGTTGGCGGGGTCGGACAGATACGCAGTATTTT.

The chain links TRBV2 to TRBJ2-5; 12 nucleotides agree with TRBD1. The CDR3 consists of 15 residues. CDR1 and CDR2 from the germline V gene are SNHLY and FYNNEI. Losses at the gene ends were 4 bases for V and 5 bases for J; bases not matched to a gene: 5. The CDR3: CASSGDRGRLETQYF. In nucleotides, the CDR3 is TGTGCCAGCAGTGGGGACAGGGGGCGCCTTGAGACCCAGTACTTC.

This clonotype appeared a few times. The CDR3 DNA sequence: TGTGCCAGCAGTTTACGCCACCTTGACGAGCAGTACTTC. This sequence encodes CASSLRHLDEQYF. The chain recombines TRBV12-3 or TRBV12-4 with TRBJ2-7; no firm D call. V was clipped by 2 bases and J by 5 bases, with 10 bases between them. This CDR3 comprises 13 residues.

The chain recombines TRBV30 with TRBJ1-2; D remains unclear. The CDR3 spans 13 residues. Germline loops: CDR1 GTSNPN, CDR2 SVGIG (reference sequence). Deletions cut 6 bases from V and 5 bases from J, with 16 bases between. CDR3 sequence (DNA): TGTGCCTGTCAGGCAGCCCTATCGTATGGCTACACCTTC. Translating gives CACQAALSYGYTF.

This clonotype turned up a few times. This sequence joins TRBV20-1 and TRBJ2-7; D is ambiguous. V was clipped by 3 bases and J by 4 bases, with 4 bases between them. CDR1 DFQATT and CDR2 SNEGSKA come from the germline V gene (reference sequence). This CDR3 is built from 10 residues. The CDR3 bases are TGCAGTGCTAGTTTATACGAGCAGTACTTC. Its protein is CSASLYEQYF.

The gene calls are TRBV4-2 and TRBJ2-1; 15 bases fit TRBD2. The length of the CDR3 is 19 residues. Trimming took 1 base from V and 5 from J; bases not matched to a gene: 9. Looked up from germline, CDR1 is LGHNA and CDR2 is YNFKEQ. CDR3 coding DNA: TGTGCCAGCAGCCAAGCCCAAGGACTAGCGGGAGGGCGGGACAATGAGCAGTTCTTC. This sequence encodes CASSQAQGLAGGRDNEQFF.

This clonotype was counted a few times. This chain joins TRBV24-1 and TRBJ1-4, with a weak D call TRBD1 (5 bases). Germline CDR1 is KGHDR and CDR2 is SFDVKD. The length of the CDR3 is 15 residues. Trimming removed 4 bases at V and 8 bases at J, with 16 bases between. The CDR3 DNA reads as TGTGCCACCAGTGACCCCGGGACGGGGGAAGAAAAACTGTTTTTT. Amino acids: CATSDPGTGEEKLFF.

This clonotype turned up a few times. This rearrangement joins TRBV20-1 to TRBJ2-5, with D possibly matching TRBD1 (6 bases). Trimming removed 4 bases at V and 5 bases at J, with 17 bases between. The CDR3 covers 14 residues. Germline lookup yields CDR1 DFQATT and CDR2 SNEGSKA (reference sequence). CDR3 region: CSAKDRPVGETQYF. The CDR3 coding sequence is TGCAGTGCTAAAGACAGGCCCGTGGGGGAGACCCAGTACTTC.

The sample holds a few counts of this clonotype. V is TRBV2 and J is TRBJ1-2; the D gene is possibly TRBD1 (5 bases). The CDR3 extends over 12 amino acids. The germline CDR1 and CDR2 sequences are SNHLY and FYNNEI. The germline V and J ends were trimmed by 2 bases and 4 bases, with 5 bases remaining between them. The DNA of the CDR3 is TGTGCCAGCAGTGAAACAGGCTATGGCTACACCTTC. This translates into CASSETGYGYTF.

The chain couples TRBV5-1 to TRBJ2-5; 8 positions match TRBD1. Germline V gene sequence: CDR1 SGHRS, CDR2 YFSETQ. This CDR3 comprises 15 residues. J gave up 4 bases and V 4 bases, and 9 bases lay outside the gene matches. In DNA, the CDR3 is TGCGCCAGCAGCCTGGAGAGAGACAGGGGAGAGACCCAGTACTTC. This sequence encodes CASSLERDRGETQYF.

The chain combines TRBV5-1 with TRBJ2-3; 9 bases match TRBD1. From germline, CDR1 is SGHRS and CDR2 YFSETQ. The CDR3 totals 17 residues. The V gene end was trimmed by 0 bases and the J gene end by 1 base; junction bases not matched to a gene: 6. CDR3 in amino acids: CASSLGRTGVGTDTQYF. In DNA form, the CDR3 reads TGCGCCAGCAGCTTGGGACGGACAGGGGTGGGCACAGATACGCAGTATTTT.

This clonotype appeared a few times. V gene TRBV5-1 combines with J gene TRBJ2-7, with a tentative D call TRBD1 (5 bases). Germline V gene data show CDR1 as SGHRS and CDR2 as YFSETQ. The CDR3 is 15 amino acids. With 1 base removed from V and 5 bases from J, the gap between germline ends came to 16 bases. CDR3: CASSLSDRGPNEQYF. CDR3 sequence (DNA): TGCGCCAGCAGCTTGTCAGACAGAGGACCTAACGAGCAGTACTTC.

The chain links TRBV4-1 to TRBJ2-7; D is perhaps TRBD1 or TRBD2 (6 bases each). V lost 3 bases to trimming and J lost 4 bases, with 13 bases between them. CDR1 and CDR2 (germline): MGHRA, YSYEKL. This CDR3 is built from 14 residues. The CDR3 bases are TGCGCCAGCAGCCAGGTTACGGGGGCATACGAGCAGTACTTC. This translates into CASSQVTGAYEQYF.

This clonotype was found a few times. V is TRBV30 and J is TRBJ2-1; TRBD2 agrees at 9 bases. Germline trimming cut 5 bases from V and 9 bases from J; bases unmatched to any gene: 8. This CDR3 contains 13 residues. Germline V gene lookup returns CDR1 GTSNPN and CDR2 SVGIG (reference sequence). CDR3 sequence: CAWARTSAGEQFF. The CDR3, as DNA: TGTGCCTGGGCCAGGACTAGCGCTGGTGAGCAGTTCTTC.

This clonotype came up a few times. The CDR3 loop is CAISENKRDQPQHF. CDR3 nucleotide sequence: TGTGCCATCAGTGAGAACAAGAGGGATCAGCCCCAGCATTTT. The chain carries TRBV10-3 and TRBJ1-5, with D hard to call. Germline values: CDR1 ENHRY, CDR2 SYGVKD. Deletions cut 2 bases from V and 5 bases from J, with 10 bases between. The CDR3 runs 14 residues.

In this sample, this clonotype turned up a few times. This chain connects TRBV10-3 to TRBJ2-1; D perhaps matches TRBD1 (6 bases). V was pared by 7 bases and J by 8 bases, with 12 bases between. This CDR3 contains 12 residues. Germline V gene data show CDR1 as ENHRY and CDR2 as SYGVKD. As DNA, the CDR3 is TGTGCCATCAAAGGACAGTCGGATGAGCAGTTCTTC. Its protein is CAIKGQSDEQFF.